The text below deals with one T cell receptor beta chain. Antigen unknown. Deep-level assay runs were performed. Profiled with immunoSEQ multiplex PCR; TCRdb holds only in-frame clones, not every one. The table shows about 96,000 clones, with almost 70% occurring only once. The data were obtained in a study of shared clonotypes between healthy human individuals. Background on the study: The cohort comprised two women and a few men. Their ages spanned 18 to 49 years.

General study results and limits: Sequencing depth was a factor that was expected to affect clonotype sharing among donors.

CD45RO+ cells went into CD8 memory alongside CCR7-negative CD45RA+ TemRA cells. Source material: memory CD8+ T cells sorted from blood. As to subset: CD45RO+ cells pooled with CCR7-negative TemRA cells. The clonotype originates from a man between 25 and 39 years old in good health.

For the CDR3, the DNA is TGTGCCAGCAGTTACGGAGCAGGCAGCTCTGGAAACACCATATATTTT. Its protein product is CASSYGAGSSGNTIYF. The chain recombines TRBV6-6 with TRBJ1-3; no clear D. Trimming removed 2 bases from V and 0 bases from J, with 11 bases in between. The CDR3 consists of 16 residues. From germline, CDR1 is MNHNY and CDR2 SVGAGI (reference sequence).